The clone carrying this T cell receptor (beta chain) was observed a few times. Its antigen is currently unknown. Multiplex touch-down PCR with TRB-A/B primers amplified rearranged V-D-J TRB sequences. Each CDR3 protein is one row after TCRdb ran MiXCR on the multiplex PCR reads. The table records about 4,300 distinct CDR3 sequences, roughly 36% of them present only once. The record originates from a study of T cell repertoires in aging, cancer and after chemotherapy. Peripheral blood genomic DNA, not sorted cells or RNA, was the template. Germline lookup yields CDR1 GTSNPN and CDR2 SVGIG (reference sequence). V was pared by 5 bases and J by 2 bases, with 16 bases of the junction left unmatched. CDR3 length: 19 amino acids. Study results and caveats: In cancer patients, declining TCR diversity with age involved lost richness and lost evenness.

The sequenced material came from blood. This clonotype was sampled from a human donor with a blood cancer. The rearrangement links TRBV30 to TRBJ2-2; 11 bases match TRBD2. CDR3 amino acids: CAWDVRPGLAEENTGELFF. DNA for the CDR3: TGTGCCTGGGATGTCCGTCCGGGACTAGCGGAAGAAAACACCGGGGAGCTGTTTTTT.